These 9 T cell receptor beta chains originate from one sample sequenced in a study of blood T cell repertoires in COVID-19. TCRdb keeps only in-frame clones here, not all; method: immunoSEQ multiplex PCR. The table records approximately 490,000 clones, about 88% of them present only once. Sequenced sample: PBMCs or T cells enriched from blood (not recorded which). The receptors were gathered from a woman aged 60-75 years who had recovered from COVID-19.

This clone showed up just once. One end of the junction varies from germline; a read error may be responsible. The J gene is TRBJ1-1, the V gene TRBV28, with TRBD1 as a possible D gene (6 bases). CDR3 length: 16 residues. Germline CDR1 reads MDHEN; CDR2 reads SYDVKM. CDR3 in amino acids: CASSLSTGSGNTEAFF. Here the CDR3 DNA reads TGTGCCAGCAGCTTATCCACAGGGTCGGGGAACACTGAAGCTTTCTTT.

The J gene is TRBJ1-4, the V gene TRBV9; 8 nucleotides align to TRBD1. This CDR3 is 13 amino acids long. V was pared by 0 bases and J by 8 bases, with 0 bases of the junction left unmatched. The germline CDR1 and CDR2 sequences are SGDLS and YYNGEE. The CDR3 nucleotides read TGTGCCAGCAGCGTAGGACAGGGGGAAAAACTGTTTTTT. It codes for CASSVGQGEKLFF.

V and J are TRBV3-1 (or the pseudogene TRBV3-2) and TRBJ2-1, with 10 bases identical to TRBD2. CDR3 size: 14 residues. Germline loops: CDR1 LGHDT, CDR2 YNNKEL (reference sequence). The V and J ends lost 1 base and 8 bases, in that order; junction bases with no gene match: 2. The CDR3 region has the DNA TGTGCCAGCAGCCAAGGTGGGACTAGCGATGAGCAGTTCTTC. Residues: CASSQGGTSDEQFF.

The chain combines TRBV2 with TRBJ1-4, with D perhaps TRBD1 (6 bases). The CDR3 has 16 residues. Germline lookup yields CDR1 SNHLY and CDR2 FYNNEI. Trimming cost V 1 base and J 6 bases, with 15 bases left between them. The CDR3 region is CASSEDPQGVHEKLFF. As DNA, the CDR3 is TGTGCCAGCAGTGAAGACCCACAGGGTGTACATGAAAAACTGTTTTTT.

This rearrangement joins TRBV19 to TRBJ2-3, with 9 positions matching TRBD2. V shed 4 bases and J 7 bases; nucleotides not matched to a gene: 6. Germline CDR1 and CDR2: LNHDA and SQIVND (reference sequence). The CDR3 contains 14 residues. The CDR3 protein is CASSTSGEGHTQYF. In DNA form, the CDR3 reads TGTGCCAGTAGTACTAGCGGGGAGGGGCATACGCAGTATTTT.

The chain links TRBV9 to TRBJ2-2, with D possibly TRBD2 on 6 matching bases. Germline V gene data show CDR1 as SGDLS and CDR2 as YYNGEE. The CDR3 has 17 amino acids. With 0 bases removed from V and 5 bases from J, the gap between germline ends came to 17 bases. This CDR3 reads CASSVEVGGRVTGELFF. CDR3 DNA: TGTGCCAGCAGCGTAGAGGTCGGAGGGAGAGTGACCGGGGAGCTGTTTTTT.

The chain employs TRBV18 and TRBJ2-4; 8 bases agree with TRBD1. J gave up 3 bases and V 2 bases, and 3 bases lay outside the gene matches. CDR3 length: 15 amino acids. CDR1 KGHSH and CDR2 LQKENI come from the germline V gene. The CDR3 DNA reads TGTGCCAGCTCACCAATTGGACAGGGCAAAAACATTCAGTACTTC. Protein sequence: CASSPIGQGKNIQYF. Combining the CDR3 with reference TRBV18 and TRBJ2-4 gives the whole variable domain NAGVMQNPRHLVRRRGQEARLRCSPMKGHSHVYWYRQLPEEGLKFMVYLQKENIIDESGMPKERFSAEFPKEGPSILRIQQVVRGDSAAYFCASSPIGQGKNIQYFGAGTRLSVL.

The rearrangement links TRBV28 to TRBJ2-4; D gene ambiguous. Per the germline V gene, CDR1 is MDHEN and CDR2 is SYDVKM. The CDR3 length is 15 residues. Trimming cost V 6 bases and J 0 bases, with 12 bases left between them. In DNA, the CDR3 is TGTGCCAGCAGCTTCCGGGTAACAGCCAAAAACATTCAGTACTTC. As protein: CASSFRVTAKNIQYF. Complete variable domain (other parts from reference TRBV28 and TRBJ2-4): DVKVTQSSRYLVKRTGEKVFLECVQDMDHENMFWYRQDPGLGLRLIYFSYDVKMKEKGDIPEGYSVSREKKERFSLILESASTNQTSMYLCASSFRVTAKNIQYFGAGTRLSVL.

The chain has TRBV9 and TRBJ1-2; the match to TRBD1 covers 8 bases. Germline V lookup: CDR1 SGDLS, CDR2 YYNGEE. V was pared by 3 bases and J by 5 bases, with 15 bases of the junction left unmatched. The CDR3 extends over 17 amino acids. The CDR3 nucleotides are TGTGCCAGCAGCGGCGGGACAGGAGAATACCTGTCATATGGCTACACCTTC. Its protein product is CASSGGTGEYLSYGYTF.